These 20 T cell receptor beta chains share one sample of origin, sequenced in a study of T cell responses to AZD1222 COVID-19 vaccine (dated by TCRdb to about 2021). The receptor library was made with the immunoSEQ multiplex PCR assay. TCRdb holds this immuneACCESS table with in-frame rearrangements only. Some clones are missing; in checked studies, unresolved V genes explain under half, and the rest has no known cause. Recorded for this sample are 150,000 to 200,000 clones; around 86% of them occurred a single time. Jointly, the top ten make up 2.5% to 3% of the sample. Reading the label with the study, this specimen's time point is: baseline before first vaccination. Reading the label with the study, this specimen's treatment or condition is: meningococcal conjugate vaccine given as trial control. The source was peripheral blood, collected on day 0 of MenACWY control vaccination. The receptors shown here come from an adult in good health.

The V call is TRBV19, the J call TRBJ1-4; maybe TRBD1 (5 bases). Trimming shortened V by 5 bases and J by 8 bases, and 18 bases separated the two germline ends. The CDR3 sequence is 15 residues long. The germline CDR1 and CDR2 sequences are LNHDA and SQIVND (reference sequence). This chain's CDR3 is CASSRLQEREEKLFF. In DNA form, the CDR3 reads TGTGCCAGTAGTCGGCTACAGGAAAGAGAAGAAAAACTGTTTTTT. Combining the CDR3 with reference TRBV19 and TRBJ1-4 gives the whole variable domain DGGITQSPKYLFRKEGQNVTLSCEQNLNHDAMYWYRQDPGQGLRLIYYSQIVNDFQKGDIAEGYSVSREKKESFPLTVTSAQKNPTAFYLCASSRLQEREEKLFFGSGTQLSVL.

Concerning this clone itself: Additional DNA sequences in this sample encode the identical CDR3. CDR3 nucleotides: TGTGCCAGCAGCTGGGGACAGGCCAACTATGGCTACACCTTC. Its protein product is CASSWGQANYGYTF. The J gene is TRBJ1-2, the V gene TRBV5-6; 8 bases map to TRBD1. CDR3 size: 14 residues. After removal of 3 bases from V and 2 bases from J, the junction contained 3 bases not matched to a gene. Germline assignment: CDR1 SGHDT and CDR2 YYEEEE.

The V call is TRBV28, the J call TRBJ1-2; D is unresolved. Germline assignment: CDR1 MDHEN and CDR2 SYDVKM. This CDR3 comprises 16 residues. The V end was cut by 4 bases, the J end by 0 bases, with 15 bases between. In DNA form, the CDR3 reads TGTGCCAGCAGTTCTTACCCCGACGGATCTAACTATGGCTACACCTTC. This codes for CASSSYPDGSNYGYTF.

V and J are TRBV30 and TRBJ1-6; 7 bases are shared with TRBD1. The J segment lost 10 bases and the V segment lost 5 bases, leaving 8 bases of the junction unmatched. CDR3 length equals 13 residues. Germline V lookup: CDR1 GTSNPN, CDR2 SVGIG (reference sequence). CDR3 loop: CAWGDRYESPLHF. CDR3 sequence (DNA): TGTGCCTGGGGGGACAGATACGAATCACCCCTCCACTTT.

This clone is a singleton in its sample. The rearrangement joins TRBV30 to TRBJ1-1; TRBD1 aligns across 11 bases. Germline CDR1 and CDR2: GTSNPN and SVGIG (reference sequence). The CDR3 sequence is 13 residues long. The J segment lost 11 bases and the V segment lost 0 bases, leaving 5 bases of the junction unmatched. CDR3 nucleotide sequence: TGTGCCTGGAGTGTGATGGACAGGGGGCTGGCTTTCTTT. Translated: CAWSVMDRGLAFF.

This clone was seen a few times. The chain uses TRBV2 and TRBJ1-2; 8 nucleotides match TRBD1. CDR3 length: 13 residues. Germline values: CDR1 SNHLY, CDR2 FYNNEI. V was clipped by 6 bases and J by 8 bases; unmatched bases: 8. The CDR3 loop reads CASSLQGARGYTF. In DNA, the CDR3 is TGTGCCAGCAGCTTGCAGGGGGCTAGGGGCTACACCTTC.

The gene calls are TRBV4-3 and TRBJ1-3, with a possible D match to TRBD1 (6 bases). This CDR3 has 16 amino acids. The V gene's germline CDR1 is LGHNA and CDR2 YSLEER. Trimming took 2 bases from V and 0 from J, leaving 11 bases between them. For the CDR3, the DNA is TGCGCCAGCAGCCAACTAACAGGGAGCTCTGGAAACACCATATATTTT. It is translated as CASSQLTGSSGNTIYF.

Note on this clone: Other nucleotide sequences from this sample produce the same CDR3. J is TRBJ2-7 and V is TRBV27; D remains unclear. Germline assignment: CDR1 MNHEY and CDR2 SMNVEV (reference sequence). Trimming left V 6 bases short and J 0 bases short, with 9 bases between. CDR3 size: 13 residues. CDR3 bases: TGTGCCAGCAGCCTAGACTCCTCCTACGAGCAGTACTTC. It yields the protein CASSLDSSYEQYF.

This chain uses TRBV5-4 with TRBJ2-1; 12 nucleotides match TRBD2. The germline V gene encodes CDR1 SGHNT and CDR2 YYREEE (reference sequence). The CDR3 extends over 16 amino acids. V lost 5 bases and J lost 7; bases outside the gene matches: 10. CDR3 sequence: CASSPSTSGGLNEQFF. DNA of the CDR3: TGTGCCAGCAGTCCATCGACTAGCGGGGGTTTGAATGAGCAGTTCTTC.

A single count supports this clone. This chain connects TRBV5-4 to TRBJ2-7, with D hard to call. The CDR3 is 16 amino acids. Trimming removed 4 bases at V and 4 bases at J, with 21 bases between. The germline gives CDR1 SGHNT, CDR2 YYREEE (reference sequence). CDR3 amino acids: CASSLQGFSVQYEQYF. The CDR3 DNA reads TGTGCCAGCAGCCTTCAAGGGTTTTCTGTGCAATACGAGCAGTACTTC.

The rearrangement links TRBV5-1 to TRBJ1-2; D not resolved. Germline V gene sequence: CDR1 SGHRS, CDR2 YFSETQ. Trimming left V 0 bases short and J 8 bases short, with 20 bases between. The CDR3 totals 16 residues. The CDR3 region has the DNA TGCGCCAGCAGCTTGGCTAGGACGTCGCAAAGCAAGGGCTACACCTTC. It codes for CASSLARTSQSKGYTF.

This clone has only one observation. DNA for the CDR3: TGTGCCACCAGCTACGAACAGGGGGCGCGCGGTGGTACGCAGTATTTT. Its translation: CATSYEQGARGGTQYF. J is TRBJ2-3 and V is TRBV15, with TRBD1 matching over 9 bases. CDR1 is LNHNV and CDR2 is YYDKDF in the germline V gene (reference sequence). The CDR3 runs to 16 residues. Losses at the gene ends were 5 bases for V and 8 bases for J; bases not matched to a gene: 14.

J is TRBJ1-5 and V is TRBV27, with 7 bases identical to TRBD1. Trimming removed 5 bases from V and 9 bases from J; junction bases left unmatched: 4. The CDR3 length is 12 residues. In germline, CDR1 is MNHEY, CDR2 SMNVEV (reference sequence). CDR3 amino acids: CASSETGLPQHF. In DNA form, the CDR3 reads TGTGCCAGCAGTGAGACAGGGTTGCCCCAGCATTTT.

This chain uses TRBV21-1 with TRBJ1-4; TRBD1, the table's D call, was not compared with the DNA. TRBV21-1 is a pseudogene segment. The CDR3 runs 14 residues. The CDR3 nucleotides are TGTGCCAGCAGCCAGACAGGGGGCCATGAAAAACTGTTTTTT. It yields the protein CASSQTGGHEKLFF.

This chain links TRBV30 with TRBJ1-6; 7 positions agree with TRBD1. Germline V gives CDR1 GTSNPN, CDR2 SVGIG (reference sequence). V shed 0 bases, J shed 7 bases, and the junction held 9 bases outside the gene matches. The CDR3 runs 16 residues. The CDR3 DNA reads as TGTGCCTGGAGTGTACTTAGGGGGCTAGGGAATTCACCCCTCCACTTT. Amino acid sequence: CAWSVLRGLGNSPLHF.

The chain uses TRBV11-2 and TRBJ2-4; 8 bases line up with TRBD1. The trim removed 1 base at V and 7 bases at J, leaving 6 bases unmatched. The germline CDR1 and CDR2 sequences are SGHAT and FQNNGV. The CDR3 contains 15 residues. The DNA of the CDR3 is TGTGCCAGCAGCTTAGGTGCAGGGGGCGTGAACATTCAGTACTTC. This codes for CASSLGAGGVNIQYF. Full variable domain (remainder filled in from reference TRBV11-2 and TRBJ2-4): EAGVAQSPRYKIIEKRQSVAFWCNPISGHATLYWYQQILGQGPKLLIQFQNNGVVDDSQLPKDRFSAERLKGVDSTLKIQPAKLEDSAVYLCASSLGAGGVNIQYFGAGTRLSVL.

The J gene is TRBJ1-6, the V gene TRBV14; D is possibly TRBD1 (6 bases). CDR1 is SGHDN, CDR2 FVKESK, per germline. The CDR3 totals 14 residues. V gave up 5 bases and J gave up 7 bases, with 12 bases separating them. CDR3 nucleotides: TGTGCCAGCAGCTCCCGGGGGCGGAATTCACCCCTCCACTTT. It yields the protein CASSSRGRNSPLHF.

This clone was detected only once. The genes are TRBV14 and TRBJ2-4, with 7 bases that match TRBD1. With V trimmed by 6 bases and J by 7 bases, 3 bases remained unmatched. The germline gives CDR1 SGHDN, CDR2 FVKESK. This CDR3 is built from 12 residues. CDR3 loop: CASSQQGNIQYF. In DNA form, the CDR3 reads TGTGCCAGCAGTCAACAGGGGAACATTCAGTACTTC.

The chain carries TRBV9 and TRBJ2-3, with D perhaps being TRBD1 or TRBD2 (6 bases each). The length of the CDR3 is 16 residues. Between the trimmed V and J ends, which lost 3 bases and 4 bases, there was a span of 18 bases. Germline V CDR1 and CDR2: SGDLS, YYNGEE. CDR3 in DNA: TGTGCCAGCAGCGCGCCGGTCGGGGGCGCACCAGATACGCAGTATTTT. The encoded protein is CASSAPVGGAPDTQYF.

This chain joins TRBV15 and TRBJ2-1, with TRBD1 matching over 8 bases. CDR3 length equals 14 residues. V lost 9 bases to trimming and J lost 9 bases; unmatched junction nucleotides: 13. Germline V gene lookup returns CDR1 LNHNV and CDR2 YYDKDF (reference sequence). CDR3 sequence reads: CATSTDRGDPEQFF. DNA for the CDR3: TGTGCCACAAGTACCGACAGGGGAGACCCTGAGCAGTTCTTC.